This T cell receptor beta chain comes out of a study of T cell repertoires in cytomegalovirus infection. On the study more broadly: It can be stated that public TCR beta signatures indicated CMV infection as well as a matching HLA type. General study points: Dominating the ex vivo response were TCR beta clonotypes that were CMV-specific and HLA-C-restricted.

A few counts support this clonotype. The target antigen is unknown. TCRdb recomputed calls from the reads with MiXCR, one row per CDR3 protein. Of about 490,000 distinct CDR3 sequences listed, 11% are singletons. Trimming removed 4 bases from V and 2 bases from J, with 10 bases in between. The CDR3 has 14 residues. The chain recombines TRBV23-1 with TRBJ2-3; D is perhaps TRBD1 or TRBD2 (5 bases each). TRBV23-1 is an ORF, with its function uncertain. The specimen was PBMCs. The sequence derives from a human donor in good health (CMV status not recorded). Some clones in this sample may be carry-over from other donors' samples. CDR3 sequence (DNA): TGCGCCAGCAGTCGGGGGTTCCCCACAGATACGCAGTATTTT. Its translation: CASSRGFPTDTQYF.